One and the same sample provided the 5 T cell receptor beta chains below, sequenced in a study of blood T cell repertoires in COVID-19. Sequencing used immunoSEQ multiplex PCR; TCRdb keeps in-frame clones, though not all of them. This table has tens of thousands of clones, roughly 90% appearing once. The sample was peripheral blood. The source of these receptors is a human donor in a cohort sampled during active COVID-19.

This clone is a singleton in its sample. The chain recombines TRBV7-8 with TRBJ1-1; weak D call: TRBD1 (6 bases). The germline V gene has CDR1 SGHVS and CDR2 FQNEAQ. The CDR3 sequence is 19 residues long. Trimming pared 1 base from V and 5 bases from J, leaving 26 bases between. DNA for the CDR3: TGTGCCAGCAGCTTAGGGGCCAGGGGCCACCTTATACTATTTACTGAAGCTTTCTTT. Protein product: CASSLGARGHLILFTEAFF. Supplemented by reference TRBV7-8 and TRBJ1-1, the full variable domain reads GAGVSQSPRYKVAKRGQDVALRCDPISGHVSLFWYQQALGQGPEFLTYFQNEAQLDKSGLPSDRFFAERPEGSVSTLKIQRTQQEDSAVYLCASSLGARGHLILFTEAFFGQGTRLTVV.

V is TRBV4-3 and J is TRBJ2-2; 7 bases line up with TRBD1. The CDR3 is 15 amino acids. CDR1 and CDR2 from the germline V gene are LGHNA and YSLEER. The ends lost 0 bases at V and 4 bases at J; junction bases unmatched: 2. This chain's CDR3 is CASSQEGQITGELFF. The CDR3 bases are TGCGCCAGCAGCCAAGAGGGACAGATCACCGGGGAGCTGTTTTTT.

This clone was counted a single time. V gene TRBV5-4 combines with J gene TRBJ1-2; 9 nucleotides match TRBD1. The CDR3 extends over 16 amino acids. CDR1 and CDR2 (germline): SGHNT, YYREEE (reference sequence). After removal of 4 bases from V and 7 bases from J, the junction contained 14 bases not matched to a gene. For the CDR3, the DNA is TGTGCCAGCAGCGCGGGACAGGGCGGTGCCCACGGTGGCTACACCTTC. Amino acids: CASSAGQGGAHGGYTF. Combining the CDR3 with reference TRBV5-4 and TRBJ1-2 gives the whole variable domain ETGVTQSPTHLIKTRGQQVTLRCSSQSGHNTVSWYQQALGQGPQFIFQYYREEENGRGNFPPRFSGLQFPNYSSELNVNALELDDSALYLCASSAGQGGAHGGYTFGSGTRLTVV.

This clone was seen just once. The V call is TRBV13, the J call TRBJ2-7; a possible D gene is TRBD1 (7 bases). Germline CDR1 PRHDT, CDR2 FYEKMQ (reference sequence). V was clipped by 0 bases and J by 0 bases, with 18 bases between them. The CDR3 totals 18 residues. The CDR3 DNA reads as TGTGCCAGCAGCTTAGGTGGAGGGGGCGCGTCCAGCTCCTACGAGCAGTACTTC. Its translation is CASSLGGGGASSSYEQYF.

The chain couples TRBV28 to TRBJ2-7; D is unclear. CDR1 and CDR2 (germline): MDHEN, SYDVKM. The ends were cut back, 6 bases at V and 8 bases at J, with 17 bases in the middle. The CDR3 runs 13 residues. CDR3 region: CASSRPGSGKQYF. CDR3 in DNA: TGTGCCAGCAGCCGGCCGGGTTCTGGAAAGCAGTACTTC. Supplemented by reference TRBV28 and TRBJ2-7, the full variable domain reads DVKVTQSSRYLVKRTGEKVFLECVQDMDHENMFWYRQDPGLGLRLIYFSYDVKMKEKGDIPEGYSVSREKKERFSLILESASTNQTSMYLCASSRPGSGKQYFGPGTRLTVT.